The text below deals with one T cell receptor beta chain. TCRdb redid the calling of the RT-PCR reads with MiXCR, one entry per CDR3 protein. There are about 570,000 distinct CDR3 sequences in the sample; over 9% occur only once, and 11% lies in the top ten. The data were obtained in a study of response to subunit inactivated influenza vaccine. The trim removed 5 bases at V and 7 bases at J, leaving 4 bases unmatched. The CDR3 sequence is 14 residues long. A further study also used this sample, focusing on T cells expressing NK-cell markers. From that paper: The authors made TCR beta cDNA libraries by 5'RACE template switching. This switching added a universal primer site and UMIs.

The sample consisted of PBMCs from blood, taken on the day of vaccination. The V gene is TRBV12-3 or TRBV12-4, the J gene TRBJ1-4; 10 bases fit TRBD1. The origin of this receptor is a man in his fifties who received an inactivated influenza vaccine. The CDR3 is CASSRTGGFEKLFF. The CDR3 nucleotides read TGTGCCAGCAGTAGGACAGGGGGTTTTGAAAAACTGTTTTTT.